Listed below are T cell receptor beta chains from one sample, sequenced in a study of long-term antiretroviral therapy in people with HIV. TCRdb keeps only in-frame clones here, not all; method: immunoSEQ multiplex PCR. The sample has under 40,000 clones, about four fifths seen once; the top ten hold roughly 14%. The input for sequencing was unsorted PBMCs, taken 0.3 years after starting antiretroviral therapy. The receptor set was obtained from a man between 18 and 29 years old with HIV. Each CDR3 is given with its conserved first and last residue. Each record gives: D gene, clone size, CDR3 length, J gene, V gene, CDR3 DNA, CDR3 protein. D genes are given only for firm matches. Size is omitted from some rows. Given values are once, few, many or a class for expanded clones.

d_call: TRBD2
clone_size: .
cdr3_length: 14
j_call: TRBJ2-7
v_call: TRBV14
cdr3_nt: TGTGCCAGCAGCCGGGGCGGGAGGGAACCCGAGCAGTACTTC
cdr3_aa: CASSRGGREPEQYF

d_call: TRBD1
clone_size: .
cdr3_length: 16
j_call: TRBJ2-6
v_call: TRBV28
cdr3_nt: TGTGCCAGCAGCCGCGAGGGGGCGGCTGGGGCCAACGTCCTGACTTTC
cdr3_aa: CASSREGAAGANVLTF

d_call: TRBD1
clone_size: .
cdr3_length: 14
j_call: TRBJ1-2
v_call: TRBV19
cdr3_nt: TGTGCCAGTAGGGCCCTAGCAGGGGGCTATGGCTACACCTTC
cdr3_aa: CASRALAGGYGYTF

d_call: .
clone_size: few
cdr3_length: 15
j_call: TRBJ2-2
v_call: TRBV19
cdr3_nt: TGTGCCAGTACCAAGGGGACGGAGAACACCGGGGAGCTGTTTTTT
cdr3_aa: CASTKGTENTGELFF

d_call: .
clone_size: .
cdr3_length: 12
j_call: TRBJ2-3
v_call: TRBV28
cdr3_nt: TGTGCCAGCAGTTTAGGCACAGATACGCAGTATTTT
cdr3_aa: CASSLGTDTQYF

d_call: .
clone_size: .
cdr3_length: 13
j_call: TRBJ1-2
v_call: TRBV12-5
cdr3_nt: TGTGCTAGTGGTTTGGTAGCAGTGACGGGCTACACCTTC
cdr3_aa: CASGLVAVTGYTF

d_call: TRBD1
clone_size: .
cdr3_length: 16
j_call: TRBJ1-2
v_call: TRBV6-4
cdr3_nt: TGTGCCAGCAGTCGCGATCCCCAGGGGGCGATCTATGGCTACACCTTC
cdr3_aa: CASSRDPQGAIYGYTF

d_call: .
clone_size: .
cdr3_length: 17
j_call: TRBJ2-1
v_call: TRBV7-9
cdr3_nt: TGTGCCAGCAGGCCTCTCTTGGAGGGGGCTCGGCAACATGAGCAGTTCTTC
cdr3_aa: CASRPLLEGARQHEQFF

d_call: .
clone_size: .
cdr3_length: 14
j_call: TRBJ1-6
v_call: TRBV19
cdr3_nt: TGTGCCAGTAGTAAGGGACCGTTTAATTCACCCCTCCACTTT
cdr3_aa: CASSKGPFNSPLHF

d_call: .
clone_size: .
cdr3_length: 13
j_call: TRBJ1-2
v_call: TRBV29-1
cdr3_nt: TGCAGCCCGGCGGGGGTCAAGGGCTATGGCTACACCTTC
cdr3_aa: CSPAGVKGYGYTF

d_call: .
clone_size: once
cdr3_length: 13
j_call: TRBJ1-1
v_call: TRBV5-1
cdr3_nt: TGCGCCAGCAGCCCAGGGGTGAACACTGAAGCTTTCTTT
cdr3_aa: CASSPGVNTEAFF

d_call: .
clone_size: .
cdr3_length: 15
j_call: TRBJ1-1
v_call: TRBV11-1
cdr3_nt: TGTGCCAGCAGCTTAGTCCAGGAAAGGAACACTGAAGCTTTCTTT
cdr3_aa: CASSLVQERNTEAFF

d_call: .
clone_size: .
cdr3_length: 15
j_call: TRBJ2-2
v_call: TRBV5-4
cdr3_nt: TGTGCCAGCAGCTTGAGGGCGGGGTCCACCGGGGAGCTGTTTTTT
cdr3_aa: CASSLRAGSTGELFF

d_call: .
clone_size: .
cdr3_length: 13
j_call: TRBJ1-4
v_call: TRBV18
cdr3_nt: TGTGCCAGCTCACCGGGGGCGAGTGAAAAACTGTTTTTT
cdr3_aa: CASSPGASEKLFF

d_call: .
clone_size: .
cdr3_length: 11
j_call: TRBJ2-2
v_call: TRBV6-6
cdr3_nt: TGTGCCAGCAGCTTGACCGGGGAGCTGTTTTTT
cdr3_aa: CASSLTGELFF

d_call: .
clone_size: .
cdr3_length: 14
j_call: TRBJ2-7
v_call: TRBV10-3
cdr3_nt: TGTGCCATCAGAGGGGGGGACAGAGACTACGAGCAGTACTTC
cdr3_aa: CAIRGGDRDYEQYF

d_call: TRBD1
clone_size: .
cdr3_length: 14
j_call: TRBJ2-7
v_call: TRBV27
cdr3_nt: TGTGCCAGCAGTTTCGCAGGGGGCACCTACGAGCAGTACTTC
cdr3_aa: CASSFAGGTYEQYF

d_call: .
clone_size: .
cdr3_length: 14
j_call: TRBJ2-5
v_call: TRBV18
cdr3_nt: TGTGCCAGCTCACCACCCCGGACGGGGGAGACCCAGTACTTC
cdr3_aa: CASSPPRTGETQYF

d_call: .
clone_size: .
cdr3_length: 14
j_call: TRBJ2-7
v_call: TRBV19
cdr3_nt: TGTGCCAGTAGCTTCGGGGGGCCCTATCGGGAGCAGTACTTC
cdr3_aa: CASSFGGPYREQYF

d_call: .
clone_size: once
cdr3_length: 12
j_call: TRBJ2-4
v_call: TRBV7-8
cdr3_nt: TGTGCCAGCAGCCCACAGGGACGGCGAGAATACTTC
cdr3_aa: CASSPQGRREYF

d_call: .
clone_size: .
cdr3_length: 13
j_call: TRBJ1-5
v_call: TRBV6-4
cdr3_nt: TGTGCCAGCAGTGACTTTATAGGAAGGCCCCAGCATTTT
cdr3_aa: CASSDFIGRPQHF

d_call: .
clone_size: .
cdr3_length: 14
j_call: TRBJ2-7
v_call: TRBV18
cdr3_nt: TGTGCCAGCTCACCGCGGACAGATGCCTACGAGCAGTACTTC
cdr3_aa: CASSPRTDAYEQYF

d_call: .
clone_size: .
cdr3_length: 11
j_call: TRBJ2-7
v_call: TRBV6-6
cdr3_nt: TGTGCCAGCAGTTACGGAACAGAGCAGTACTTC
cdr3_aa: CASSYGTEQYF

d_call: TRBD1
clone_size: few
cdr3_length: 16
j_call: TRBJ2-7
v_call: TRBV4-2
cdr3_nt: TGTGCCAGCAGCCAATCCCCGGGACAGAACATCTACGAGCAGTACTTC
cdr3_aa: CASSQSPGQNIYEQYF

d_call: .
clone_size: .
cdr3_length: 15
j_call: TRBJ2-3
v_call: TRBV19
cdr3_nt: TGTGCCAGTAAGAGGATCGGGGGAAGCGCAGATACGCAGTATTTT
cdr3_aa: CASKRIGGSADTQYF

d_call: .
clone_size: .
cdr3_length: 13
j_call: TRBJ2-7
v_call: TRBV6-5
cdr3_nt: TGTGCCAGCAGTTCTTCAGTACCCTACGAGCAGTACTTC
cdr3_aa: CASSSSVPYEQYF

d_call: .
clone_size: .
cdr3_length: 14
j_call: TRBJ2-3
v_call: TRBV29-1
cdr3_nt: TGCAGCGTTGGGACACTCGGAGGAGCAGATACGCAGTATTTT
cdr3_aa: CSVGTLGGADTQYF

d_call: TRBD2
clone_size: once
cdr3_length: 16
j_call: TRBJ2-3
v_call: TRBV10-3
cdr3_nt: TGTGCCATCAGCGCTATAGCGGGGGGCGCCACAGATACGCAGTATTTT
cdr3_aa: CAISAIAGGATDTQYF

d_call: .
clone_size: .
cdr3_length: 14
j_call: TRBJ2-7
v_call: TRBV2
cdr3_nt: TGTGCCAGCAGCACCGGACAGCAGTTCTACGAGCAGTACTTC
cdr3_aa: CASSTGQQFYEQYF

d_call: TRBD2
clone_size: few
cdr3_length: 15
j_call: TRBJ2-1
v_call: TRBV30
cdr3_nt: TGTGCCTGGAGCGGGTATCTAGCGGGCCAATTCGAGCAGTTCTTC
cdr3_aa: CAWSGYLAGQFEQFF

d_call: TRBD2
clone_size: .
cdr3_length: 16
j_call: TRBJ2-1
v_call: TRBV27
cdr3_nt: TGTGCCAGCAGTTGGCTACTAGCGGGAGGGCCTTATGAGCAGTTCTTC
cdr3_aa: CASSWLLAGGPYEQFF

d_call: .
clone_size: .
cdr3_length: 13
j_call: TRBJ1-1
v_call: TRBV19
cdr3_nt: TGTGCCAGTAGTACCGGGAGGAACACTGAAGCTTTCTTT
cdr3_aa: CASSTGRNTEAFF

d_call: .
clone_size: .
cdr3_length: 12
j_call: TRBJ1-1
v_call: TRBV18
cdr3_nt: TGTGCCAGCTCACGGTCTGATACTGAAGCTTTCTTT
cdr3_aa: CASSRSDTEAFF

d_call: TRBD1
clone_size: .
cdr3_length: 14
j_call: TRBJ1-4
v_call: TRBV6-1
cdr3_nt: TGTGCCAGCAGTGATAACAGGGGCAGTGAAAAACTGTTTTTT
cdr3_aa: CASSDNRGSEKLFF

d_call: .
clone_size: .
cdr3_length: 16
j_call: TRBJ1-5
v_call: TRBV28
cdr3_nt: TGTGCCAGCAGTTTAGACAGTACCTATAGCAATCAGCCCCAGCATTTT
cdr3_aa: CASSLDSTYSNQPQHF

d_call: TRBD1
clone_size: .
cdr3_length: 14
j_call: TRBJ2-7
v_call: TRBV27
cdr3_nt: TGTGCCAGCAGTACTGGGACAGGGGCCTACGAGCAGTACTTC
cdr3_aa: CASSTGTGAYEQYF

d_call: .
clone_size: .
cdr3_length: 14
j_call: TRBJ2-5
v_call: TRBV4-1
cdr3_nt: TGCGCCAGCAGCCAAGAACGCAGGGGTGAGACCCAGTACTTC
cdr3_aa: CASSQERRGETQYF

d_call: .
clone_size: .
cdr3_length: 14
j_call: TRBJ1-5
v_call: TRBV7-9
cdr3_nt: TGTGCCAGCAGCCAAGCTCAGGGAGTACAGCCCCAGCATTTT
cdr3_aa: CASSQAQGVQPQHF

d_call: TRBD1
clone_size: .
cdr3_length: 13
j_call: TRBJ2-5
v_call: TRBV19
cdr3_nt: TGTGCCAGTTGGGGACAGGGGCGAGAGACCCAGTACTTC
cdr3_aa: CASWGQGRETQYF

d_call: TRBD1
clone_size: few
cdr3_length: 15
j_call: TRBJ1-6
v_call: TRBV7-9
cdr3_nt: TGTGCCAGCAGCTCCGGACAGGGTGACAATTCACCCCTCCACTTT
cdr3_aa: CASSSGQGDNSPLHF

d_call: TRBD2
clone_size: .
cdr3_length: 13
j_call: TRBJ2-7
v_call: TRBV28
cdr3_nt: TGTGCCAGCAGAGCGAGCGGGAGCGAAGAGCAGTACTTC
cdr3_aa: CASRASGSEEQYF